The rows below give T cell receptor beta chains drawn from one sample of a study of T-cell reconstitution after alpha-beta-depleted transplantation in children. Via MiXCR, TCRdb re-called the PCR reads, giving one row per CDR3 protein. The repertoire holds about 540,000 distinct CDR3 sequences, approximately 16% seen once, with roughly 3.3% in the top ten. Sequenced material: PBMCs from the stem cell graft donor, taken from the stem cell graft. The receptors were sampled from a human donor who donated a stem cell graft to a child with acute lymphoblastic leukemia. CDR3s include the opening cysteine and the closing phenylalanine or tryptophan. A D gene is named only where the DNA matches it firmly. Part of the rows lack a size; the others show once, few, many or a class for expanded clones.

abundance | d_gene | j_gene | v_gene | CDR3aa | CDR3nt
few | TRBD2 | TRBJ2-2 | TRBV12-3/TRBV12-4 | CASTWGSGTNNTGELFF | TGTGCCAGCACCTGGGGTAGCGGGACAAACAACACCGGGGAGCTGTTTTTT
NA | TRBD2 | TRBJ2-1 | TRBV6-2/TRBV6-3 | CASRPPIAGKYNEQFF | TGTGCCAGCAGGCCCCCGATAGCGGGGAAATACAATGAGCAGTTCTTC
many | NA | TRBJ2-7 | TRBV27 | CASSGQGENYEQYF | TGTGCCAGCAGTGGGCAGGGAGAAAACTACGAGCAGTACTTC
NA | NA | TRBJ2-1 | TRBV24-1 | CAASDLTDNEQFF | TGTGCCGCCAGTGATTTGACGGACAATGAGCAGTTCTTC
NA | TRBD1 | TRBJ1-1 | TRBV27 | CASTGPGGEVEAFF | TGTGCCAGCACGGGCCCAGGGGGCGAGGTTGAAGCTTTCTTT
NA | NA | TRBJ2-7 | TRBV7-9 | CASSYPRAGQGNEQYF | TGTGCCAGCAGTTACCCTCGGGCAGGGCAAGGTAACGAGCAGTACTTC
NA | NA | TRBJ2-7 | TRBV20-1 | CSAASGVLDYEQYF | TGCAGTGCTGCCTCAGGGGTTCTAGACTACGAGCAGTACTTC
few | NA | TRBJ1-2 | TRBV5-1 | CASSLLTEGYGYTF | TGCGCCAGCAGCCTGCTGACAGAGGGGTATGGCTACACCTTC
NA | NA | TRBJ2-1 | TRBV6-1 | CATTRNSANSYNEQFF | TGTGCCACCACCAGGAATAGCGCCAACTCCTACAATGAGCAGTTCTTC
few | TRBD1 | TRBJ2-7 | TRBV7-9 | CASSRTDRGLRYEQYF | TGTGCCAGCAGCCGTACCGACAGGGGGCTCCGCTACGAGCAGTACTTC
NA | NA | TRBJ2-3 | TRBV7-9 | CASSSRGAPSTDTQYF | TGTGCCAGCAGCTCCCGGGGAGCGCCAAGCACAGATACGCAGTATTTT
NA | NA | TRBJ1-2 | TRBV6-5 | CASSYGGFDGYTF | TGTGCCAGCAGTTACGGGGGTTTCGATGGCTACACCTTC
NA | NA | TRBJ2-7 | TRBV21-1 | CASSKVPAPYEQYF | TGTGCCAGCAGCAAAGTTCCAGCACCCTACGAGCAGTACTTC
NA | NA | TRBJ1-1 | TRBV19 | CASSTPIGTQNTEAFF | TGTGCCAGTAGTACCCCTATCGGGACCCAGAACACTGAAGCTTTCTTT